This T cell receptor beta chain was recorded in a study of cytomegalovirus exposure and HLA in healthy donors. With 60 Vbeta and 13 Jbeta primers, the PCR was carried out. Sequencing used immunoSEQ multiplex PCR; TCRdb keeps in-frame clones, though not all of them. This repertoire comprises about 20,000 clones; its ten largest clones make up about a fifth. To note about this clone: The target antigen is unknown.

Study-wide points: A missense DCLRE1C variant was associated with V- and J-gene trimming of TCR beta chains in a later analysis, and an independent cohort replicated the association. Specificity of a few CMV-associated chains for CMV antigens was verified in vitro. V segments that were indistinguishable, TRBV6-2 and TRBV6-3 among them, were omitted from analysis. The productive fraction for most TCR beta V segments was about 90% or about 30% in an earlier analysis.

Germline loops: CDR1 SGHRS, CDR2 YFSETQ. The germline V and J ends were trimmed by 0 bases and 6 bases, with 10 bases remaining between them. The CDR3 sequence is 14 residues long. This TCR was sampled from a man aged 60 to 75 in good health and CMV-seropositive. Sequencing was done on a sample of PBMCs. The chain couples TRBV5-1 to TRBJ2-1, with D uncertain. CDR3 amino acids: CASSLEPNFNEQFF. The CDR3 DNA follows: TGCGCCAGCAGCTTGGAACCTAACTTCAATGAGCAGTTCTTC.